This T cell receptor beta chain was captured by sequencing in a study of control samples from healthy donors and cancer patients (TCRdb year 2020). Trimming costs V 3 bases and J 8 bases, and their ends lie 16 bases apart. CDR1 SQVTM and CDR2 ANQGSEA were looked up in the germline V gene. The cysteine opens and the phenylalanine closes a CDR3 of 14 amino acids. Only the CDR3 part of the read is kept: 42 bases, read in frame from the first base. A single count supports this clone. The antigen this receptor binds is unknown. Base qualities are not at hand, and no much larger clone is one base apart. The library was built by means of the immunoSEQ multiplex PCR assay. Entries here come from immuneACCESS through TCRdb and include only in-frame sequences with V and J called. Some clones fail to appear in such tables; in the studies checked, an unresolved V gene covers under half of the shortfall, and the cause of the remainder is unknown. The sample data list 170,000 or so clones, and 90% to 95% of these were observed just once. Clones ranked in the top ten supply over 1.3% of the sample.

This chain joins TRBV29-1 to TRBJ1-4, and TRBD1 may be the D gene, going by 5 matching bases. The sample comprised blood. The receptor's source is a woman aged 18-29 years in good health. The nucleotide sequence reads TGCAGCGTTGAGTCGGAGAGGGGCGGGGAAAAACTGTTTTTT. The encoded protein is CSVESERGGEKLFF.